This TCR beta chain appears in the sequencing data of a study of T-cell reconstitution after alpha-beta-depleted transplantation in children (dated by TCRdb to about 2016). About the full investigation: Using TCR repertoire profiling, the study quantitatively followed how T-cell immune reconstitution unfolded in children after TCRalphabeta/CD19-depleted allogeneic hematopoietic cell transplantation. Study-wide conclusions, independent of this receptor: In some patients, the high TCRbeta diversity seen at day 60 was put down to recipient T cells and intrathymic progenitors that had survived conditioning. Over subsequent months, a decline in hyperexpanded clone frequencies was noted, and after one year, T-cell counts and TCRbeta diversity were mostly ascribed to newly produced T cells. Apparently early alphabetaT-cell count recovery about two months after transplant reportedly relied on only several hundred rapidly expanded clones derived from non-depleted graft cells.

This clonotype was seen once. Its antigen is still unknown. Base qualities are missing; no much larger clone stands one base away. One read alone is a weak basis. Library creation used PCR. The data were produced on an Illumina HiSeq 2500. To normalize quantification of the TCRbeta repertoire, the TCR libraries were built with molecular barcoding that relied on unique molecular identifiers. The raw public data were reprocessed by TCRdb itself: fastp quality trimming at Q25, MiXCR clonotype calling, in-frame beta chains only. Each CDR3 protein gets just one entry, which takes the most common genes and DNA from the rows behind it. The sample table shows 280,000 or so distinct CDR3 sequences, and around a tenth are seen once. The ten largest clones capture 23% of the sample. Taken with the paper, the label for treatment or condition translates to: allogeneic hematopoietic cell transplantation with graft depleted of TCRalphabeta T cells and CD19 B cells. Transplant recipients were children who received TCRalphabeta/CD19-depleted allogeneic hematopoietic cell grafts.

From the cysteine through the phenylalanine, the CDR3 covers 17 amino acids. The DNA shown is the 51-base CDR3, in frame from base 1. From a lookup of the germline V gene (reference sequence), CDR1 and CDR2 are LGHDT and YNNKEL. V ends up 10 bases short and J 4 bases short, with an unmatched junction base count of 21. The material sequenced was peripheral blood, taken 180 days after TCRalphabeta/CD19-depleted stem cell transplant. The origin of this receptor is a male patient between 2 and 9 years old who had a stem cell transplant for chronic granulomatous disease, so the T cells may come from the graft donor. The chain is encoded by TRBV3-1 joined to TRBJ2-7; 8 of the junction bases match TRBD2. The CDR3 reads as follows: CATCHLMGASGWYEQYF. In nucleotide form, the sequence is TGTGCCACCTGCCATCTAATGGGCGCTAGCGGGTGGTACGAGCAGTACTTC.